This T cell receptor beta chain originates from a study of T cell responses to AZD1222 COVID-19 vaccine (TCRdb year 2021). Regarding the research as a whole: Because spike-specific TCR depth and breadth did not differ between the two schedules, AZD1222 recipients who got a second dose at roughly 4 weeks were pooled with those who got a second dose at roughly 12 weeks. TCR sequencing covered 233 trial participants: approximately 200 given two doses of AZD1222 and about 26 given two doses of MenACWY control vaccine. Trial participants were enrolled by age into subgroups of 18-55, 56-69 and 70-plus years, and around 150, 29 and 61 TCR-sequenced participants, respectively, were included in these subgroups.

Note on this clone: The antigen this receptor binds is unknown. Base quality data are lacking; no much larger clone is found one base away.

The CDR3 regions of human TCRbeta chains were analyzed by immunosequencing. In the source study's methods: TCRs in the repertoires were compared against a reference library of SARS-CoV-2-specific TCRs that had been generated with the MIRA antigen-specificity platform. Breadth was defined as the fraction of unique TCRs that were SARS-CoV-2-associated, and depth was defined as the fraction of total T cells that were SARS-CoV-2-associated. Each spike-specific TCR was assigned to its reactive spike region and to a CD4 or CD8 class using the MIRA data. Log10-transformed breadth and depth values were compared by one-way ANOVA with Sidak's multiple comparisons tests. As stored in TCRdb, this immuneACCESS dataset retains in-frame rearrangements with V and J assigned. A fraction of the clones does not appear; measured against another copy, unresolved V genes explain less than half of the discrepancy, and the remainder lacks a known reason. V and J calls and clone size follow that table, whereas D and trimming were derived from the DNA. Here the sample has under 200,000 clones; approximately 90% occur a single time. Less than 1.6% of the sample goes to the ten largest clones.

This specimen's time point label, per the study, means: baseline before first vaccination. Samples from vaccinated people were obtained from the UK trials COV001 and COV002, which included a single-blind randomized controlled phase 2/3 trial of AZD1222 (ChAdOx1 nCoV-19) in healthy adults. Trial participant PBMC samples were collected at day 0 and day 28 after the second dose for TCRbeta chain sequencing. Unmatched junction bases come to 8, with V trimmed by 5 bases and J by 4 bases. Looking up the germline V gene yields CDR1 MNHEY and CDR2 SVGEGT. From cysteine to phenylalanine, the CDR3 is 16 amino acids long. Only CDR3 DNA is held: 48 bases, read in frame from base 1. Study-wide conclusions, independent of this receptor: In the small 56-69-year group, the increase in depth fell short of significance, most likely because of low power. Conclusions about previously exposed vaccinees were limited because only five to seven AZD1222 recipients were SARS-CoV-2 seropositive at baseline. CD4 TCRs associated with the vaccine covered the entire spike protein, and the dominant responses were in regions 160-218 and 743-854. Participants were mostly white British, with more females than males. The authors suggested clonal diversity may have been underestimated. A significant rise in spike-specific TCR breadth and depth was observed after two AZD1222 doses relative to day 0 and relative to MenACWY recipients. No day 14 peak-response samples were available, so repertoires were characterized only after the peak T cell response. Reportedly, close to half of the unique spike-specific TCRs recognized epitopes lying outside the regions that are mutated in the B.1.351 and B.1.1.7 variants.

The sample here was peripheral blood, taken on day 0 of AZD1222 vaccination. The chain is encoded by TRBV6-2 or TRBV6-3 joined to TRBJ1-5; 10 bases in between match TRBD1. This TCR was sampled from an adult in good health. Here is the DNA: TGTGCCAGCAGTAGCCGGGACAGGGGTGGGAATCAGCCCCAGCATTTT. Its product reads: CASSSRDRGGNQPQHF.